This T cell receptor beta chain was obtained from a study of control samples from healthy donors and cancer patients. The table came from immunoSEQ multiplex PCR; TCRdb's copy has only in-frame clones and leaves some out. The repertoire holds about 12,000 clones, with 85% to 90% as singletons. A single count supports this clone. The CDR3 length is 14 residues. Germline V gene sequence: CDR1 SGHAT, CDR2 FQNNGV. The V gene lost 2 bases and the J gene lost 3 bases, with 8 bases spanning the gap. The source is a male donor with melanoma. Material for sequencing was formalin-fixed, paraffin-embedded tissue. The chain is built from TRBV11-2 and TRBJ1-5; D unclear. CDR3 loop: CASSLQLNNQPQHF. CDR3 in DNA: TGTGCCAGCAGCTTACAATTAAACAATCAGCCCCAGCATTTT.